The 20 T cell receptor beta chains listed next were all sequenced from one sample in a study of shared clonotypes between healthy human individuals. Sequenced by immunoSEQ multiplex PCR; TCRdb stores in-frame clones only, minus some. This table holds approximately 2.4 million clones, nearly 97% found once. Material for sequencing was naive CD4+ T cells sorted from blood. The subset here: CD45RA+ positively selected. These receptor sequences come from a man in his late teens or twenties in good health.

The chain is built from TRBV25-1 and TRBJ2-3; D unresolved. Germline lookup yields CDR1 MGHDK and CDR2 SYGVNS. The V and J ends lost 4 bases and 6 bases respectively, with 14 bases between them. There are 14 residues in the CDR3. CDR3: CASSAPQATDTQYF. CDR3 nucleotide sequence: TGTGCCAGCAGTGCCCCTCAGGCGACGGATACGCAGTATTTT.

CDR3 in amino acids: CASSSSWGQGRNEQFF. In nucleotides, the CDR3 is TGCGCCAGCAGCTCTTCGTGGGGACAGGGAAGAAATGAGCAGTTCTTC. This chain links TRBV5-1 with TRBJ2-1, with 9 bases matching TRBD1. The germline CDR1 and CDR2 sequences are SGHRS and YFSETQ. The CDR3 has 16 residues. After removal of 3 bases from V and 7 bases from J, the junction contained 11 bases not matched to a gene.

The chain has TRBV10-3 and TRBJ1-2, with D tentatively TRBD1 (5 bases). This CDR3 contains 15 residues. The germline gives CDR1 ENHRY, CDR2 SYGVKD. Trimming shortened V by 3 bases and J by 4 bases, and 15 bases separated the two germline ends. CDR3 DNA sequence: TGTGCCATCAGTGAAATTCCGGGGCTCGGCTATGGCTACACCTTC. It yields the protein CAISEIPGLGYGYTF.

The V and J genes are TRBV6-5 and TRBJ2-1; possibly TRBD2 for D (5 bases). The germline CDR1 and CDR2 sequences are MNHEY and SVGAGI. The CDR3 runs 14 residues. V gave up 3 bases and J gave up 3 bases, with 9 bases separating them. Written as DNA, the CDR3 is TGTGCCAGCAGTTATTCCGGGATCTACAATGAGCAGTTCTTC. It specifies CASSYSGIYNEQFF.

The DNA for the CDR3 is TGTGCCTGGAGTGTCGGAGGGGGTTCAACCAAAAACATTCAGTACTTC. This codes for CAWSVGGGSTKNIQYF. The chain couples TRBV30 to TRBJ2-4; D possibly uses TRBD1 or TRBD2 (6 bases each). Germline CDR1 is GTSNPN and CDR2 is SVGIG (reference sequence). Trimming pared 0 bases from V and 2 bases from J, leaving 14 bases between. This CDR3 comprises 16 residues.

CDR3 sequence reads: CAITRGLAGGPRSETQYF. CDR3 sequence (DNA): TGTGCCATTACAAGGGGACTAGCGGGGGGACCACGGTCTGAGACCCAGTACTTC. This chain uses TRBV5-4 with TRBJ2-5; 15 bases agree with TRBD2. The CDR3 has 18 amino acids. The germline gives CDR1 SGHNT, CDR2 YYREEE (reference sequence). J lost 5 bases, V lost 9 bases, and 17 bases had no gene match.

V and J are TRBV7-9 and TRBJ2-7; D not certain. Between the trimmed V and J ends, which lost 6 bases and 2 bases, there was a span of 14 bases. This CDR3 has 14 amino acids. Per germline, CDR1 SEHNR and CDR2 FQNEAQ (reference sequence). The CDR3 loop reads CASRGWQEPYEQYF. CDR3 bases: TGTGCCAGCAGGGGGTGGCAGGAGCCCTACGAGCAGTACTTC.

The chain is built from TRBV2 and TRBJ1-4, with TRBD1 matching 9 bases. The junction had 9 bases not matched to a gene; V was cut back by 6 bases and J by 7 bases. The length of the CDR3 is 15 residues. Germline V lookup: CDR1 SNHLY, CDR2 FYNNEI. For the CDR3, the DNA is TGTGCCAGCAGCCCCTGGACAGGGGCGGGTGAAAAACTGTTTTTT. Protein: CASSPWTGAGEKLFF.

V and J are TRBV27 and TRBJ2-7, with TRBD1 identical over 11 bases. There are 16 residues in the CDR3. Trimming removed 5 bases from V and 3 bases from J; junction bases left unmatched: 9. Germline CDR1 and CDR2: MNHEY and SMNVEV (reference sequence). CDR3 region: CASSPGQGAYVYEQYF. The CDR3 DNA sequence: TGTGCCAGCAGTCCCGGACAGGGGGCCTACGTCTACGAGCAGTACTTC.

The chain recombines TRBV6-1 with TRBJ1-5, with D tentatively TRBD1 (5 bases). Germline CDR1 is MNHNS and CDR2 is SASEGT. V was clipped by 7 bases and J by 5 bases, with 18 bases between them. The CDR3 runs to 15 residues. The CDR3 spells CASTEDGQGDQPQHF. The CDR3 DNA reads TGTGCCAGCACCGAAGACGGGCAGGGAGATCAGCCCCAGCATTTT.

Turning to this clone: Other DNA sequences within the sample encode an identical CDR3. The chain joins TRBV5-4 to TRBJ1-2; 7 bases map to TRBD1. V gave up 0 bases and J gave up 2 bases; unmatched junction bases: 1. The CDR3 sequence is 14 residues long. CDR1 is SGHNT and CDR2 is YYREEE in the germline V gene (reference sequence). CDR3 residues: CASSLGQGNYGYTF. The CDR3 DNA reads TGTGCCAGCAGCTTGGGACAGGGAAACTATGGCTACACCTTC.

This clone has a single count. The chain employs TRBV10-1 and TRBJ1-6; 7 nucleotides match TRBD1. The ends lost 3 bases at V and 10 bases at J; junction bases unmatched: 24. The CDR3 extends over 20 amino acids. Germline V CDR1 and CDR2: WNHNN, SYGVQD (reference sequence). DNA for the CDR3: TGCGCCAGCAGTGAAGGTATGGCAGGGGGATATAAGAGGGAAGGGTCACCCCTCCACTTT. It is translated as CASSEGMAGGYKREGSPLHF.

In the case of this clone: Other DNA sequences in this specimen translate into the identical CDR3. The chain recombines TRBV5-1 with TRBJ1-2; a weak D match, TRBD1 (5 bases). This CDR3 has 13 amino acids. In germline, CDR1 is SGHRS, CDR2 YFSETQ. Trimming pared 4 bases from V and 1 base from J, leaving 8 bases between. The CDR3 sequence is CASSPDSNYGYTF. DNA for the CDR3: TGCGCCAGCAGCCCCGACAGTAACTATGGCTACACCTTC.

The rearrangement uses TRBV5-1 and TRBJ2-2; 7 bases fit TRBD1. The CDR3 covers 15 residues. Germline V gene lookup returns CDR1 SGHRS and CDR2 YFSETQ. With 1 base clipped from V and 5 bases from J, the junction kept 5 bases outside the gene matches. CDR3 nucleotides: TGCGCCAGCAGCTTGTCCACAGGGGAGACCGGGGAGCTGTTTTTT. It yields the protein CASSLSTGETGELFF.

V gene TRBV9 combines with J gene TRBJ2-5, with D tentatively TRBD1 or TRBD2 (5 bases each). The CDR3 length is 15 residues. V was cut by 2 bases and J by 0 bases, with 11 bases left in between. Looked up from germline, CDR1 is SGDLS and CDR2 is YYNGEE. The DNA for the CDR3 is TGTGCCAGCAGCGTGACCGAGGGGCACCAAGAGACCCAGTACTTC. Translating it yields CASSVTEGHQETQYF.

V usage is TRBV2 and J usage is TRBJ2-3; 11 bases are shared with TRBD2. CDR3 length: 18 residues. The ends lost 2 bases at V and 3 bases at J; junction bases unmatched: 10. CDR1 and CDR2 from the germline V gene are SNHLY and FYNNEI. In DNA form, the CDR3 reads TGTGCCAGCAGTGAAAGGTGGCTAGCGGGGGGCCAGACAGATACGCAGTATTTT. Its protein product is CASSERWLAGGQTDTQYF.

The chain recombines TRBV18 with TRBJ2-7; 10 positions match TRBD1. Germline values: CDR1 KGHSH, CDR2 LQKENI. The CDR3 extends over 16 amino acids. Trimming at V came to 5 bases and at J to 5 bases, leaving 12 bases not matched to a gene. The CDR3: CASSSDRGRIGNEQYF. CDR3 in DNA: TGTGCCAGCTCATCCGACAGGGGGCGAATAGGGAACGAGCAGTACTTC. The complete variable domain, with remaining parts taken from reference TRBV18 and TRBJ2-7, reads NAGVMQNPRHLVRRRGQEARLRCSPMKGHSHVYWYRQLPEEGLKFMVYLQKENIIDESGMPKERFSAEFPKEGPSILRIQQVVRGDSAAYFCASSSDRGRIGNEQYFGPGTRLTVT.

This clone occurred once. The chain links TRBV4-1 to TRBJ1-1; D gene unclear. CDR1 and CDR2 (germline): MGHRA, YSYEKL. CDR3 length: 17 residues. Trimming pared 4 bases from V and 0 bases from J, leaving 18 bases between. The CDR3 protein is CASSPQPIRVMNTEAFF. In nucleotides, the CDR3 is TGCGCCAGCAGCCCCCAACCCATACGTGTTATGAACACTGAAGCTTTCTTT.

The chain links TRBV6-1 to TRBJ2-4, with 7 bases lining up with TRBD1. CDR1 is MNHNS, CDR2 SASEGT, per germline. Losses at the gene ends were 2 bases for V and 0 bases for J; bases not matched to a gene: 10. The CDR3 is 18 amino acids. The CDR3 is CASSEIKPQGVAKNIQYF. The CDR3 coding sequence is TGTGCCAGCAGTGAAATCAAGCCCCAGGGGGTAGCCAAAAACATTCAGTACTTC.

The chain uses TRBV6-1 and TRBJ1-4; 9 nucleotides line up with TRBD1. The CDR3 sequence is 15 residues long. Germline trimming cut 4 bases from V and 8 bases from J; bases unmatched to any gene: 8. From germline, CDR1 is MNHNS and CDR2 SASEGT. CDR3 bases: TGTGCCAGCAGTGGAGGGACAGGGATAAGAGAAAAACTGTTTTTT. Translated, it gives CASSGGTGIREKLFF.